Described below is a single TCR beta chain sequence and its context. The CDR3 runs 14 residues. TCRdb processed the 5' RACE reads again and assigns one entry to each CDR3 protein, with no DNA. This listing includes approximately 160,000 distinct CDR3 sequences. The data were obtained in a study of monozygotic twins with inflammatory bowel disease. This sequence was found in a human donor with ulcerative colitis or Crohn's disease, or a healthy co-twin of an affected twin (not recorded which). The chain employs TRBV12-3 or TRBV12-4 and TRBJ1-2; without DNA, the TCRdb call of TRBD1 cannot be checked. Sequencing used blood. CDR3: CASSRQGYNYGYTF.